This TCR beta chain appears in the sequencing data of a study of blood T cells in healthy people across ages. For the second PCR, which ran for 7 to 11 cycles, a sample-barcoded 5' primer and a J-beta primer mix were used. TCRdb analysed the 5' RACE reads with MiXCR anew, one entry per CDR3 protein. The sample consists of hundreds of thousands of distinct CDR3 sequences, just over 55% of them appearing once. Findings and limits, study-wide: Bulk PBMC profiling left naive and antigen-experienced comparisons inconclusive.

About this clonotype: Its antigen is currently unknown.

Per-sample yields of isolated PBMCs were at least 6 million. The sequence came from a man aged 40-49 years in good health. Material for sequencing was blood.

The CDR3 DNA is TGTGCCAGCAACAAACGGGGGGCAGATACGCAGTATTTT. It translates to CASNKRGADTQYF. The chain uses TRBV6-5 and TRBJ2-3; 7 bases fit TRBD2. The germline V gene encodes CDR1 MNHEY and CDR2 SVGAGI. The CDR3 sequence is 13 residues long. The V segment lost 7 bases and the J segment 4 bases; nucleotides outside the gene matches: 5.